Each of the 32 T cell receptor beta chains below was sequenced from the same sample in a study of regulatory T cells in long-lasting Graves disease. Time point described: newly diagnosed GD, antithyroid drugs for less than 3 months. The TCR library was prepared using RNA isolated from PBMCs. The TCR beta library used iRepertoire HTBI primers with Arm-PCR amplification of CDR3. TCRdb passed the multiplex PCR reads through MiXCR, listing each CDR3 protein once. Altogether some 370,000 distinct CDR3 sequences are present, 10% to 15% being singletons, with the ten largest covering around 18%. The same sample was also used in a study of T cells in Graves' hyperthyroidism and ophthalmopathy.

The sample was peripheral blood mononuclear cells (PBMCs), taken at new diagnosis, from a patient treated with antithyroid drugs. Receptors were obtained from a woman between 18 and 29 years old with Graves disease.

This clonotype was counted between two and nine times. The chain combines TRBV29-1 with TRBJ2-1; 15 nucleotides match TRBD2. The CDR3 is 13 amino acids. Germline loops: CDR1 SQVTM, CDR2 ANQGSEA. The junction had 5 bases not matched to a gene; V was cut back by 7 bases and J by 10 bases. The CDR3 DNA reads TGCAGCGACAGGACTAGCGGGAGGGGGGAGCAGTTCTTC. It is translated as CSDRTSGRGEQFF.

The chain combines TRBV5-6 with TRBJ1-4; possibly TRBD1 for D (5 bases). V was clipped by 4 bases and J by 7 bases, with 17 bases between them. Germline-derived CDR1 and CDR2 are SGHDT and YYEEEE. The length of the CDR3 is 15 residues. CDR3 loop: CASSAQGILSEKLFF. CDR3 in DNA: TGTGCCAGCAGCGCCCAGGGAATCTTGAGTGAAAAACTGTTTTTT.

This clonotype was counted at least ten times. The chain recombines TRBV28 with TRBJ2-7; the D gene could be TRBD1 or TRBD2 (6 bases each). Germline V lookup: CDR1 MDHEN, CDR2 SYDVKM. Trimming stripped 0 bases from V and 5 bases from J, with 14 bases between. The CDR3 has 15 amino acids. The CDR3 bases are TGTGCCAGCAGTTTATGGGGGGGCGGGCAGGACGAGCAGTACTTC. It translates to CASSLWGGGQDEQYF.

This clonotype was observed at least ten times. The V gene is TRBV7-9, the J gene TRBJ1-1, with D hard to call. V was pared by 5 bases and J by 7 bases, with 17 bases between. Germline CDR1 reads SEHNR; CDR2 reads FQNEAQ (reference sequence). This CDR3 region has 14 residues. CDR3 sequence: CASSRNTPWDEAFF. CDR3 sequence (DNA): TGTGCCAGCAGCAGGAACACCCCATGGGATGAAGCTTTCTTT.

As regards this clonotype: A read error is possible here, since a much larger clone lies one base away. The genes are TRBV7-8 and TRBJ2-3; 9 bases align to TRBD2. This CDR3 spans 18 amino acids. Germline V gene lookup returns CDR1 SGHVS and CDR2 FQNEAQ. In DNA form, the CDR3 reads TGTGCCAGCAGCTTAATCCCGGCTAGCGGGATTATAACAGGTACGCAGTATTTT. It is translated as CASSLIPASGIITGTQYF.

In its sample, this clonotype was seen many times. The rearrangement joins TRBV2 to TRBJ2-1; 8 nucleotides line up with TRBD1. The CDR3 is 12 residues long. J lost 14 bases, V lost 6 bases, and 9 bases had no gene match. In germline, CDR1 is SNHLY, CDR2 FYNNEI. CDR3 sequence reads: CASRQGEVREFF. CDR3 bases: TGTGCCAGCAGACAGGGGGAAGTGAGGGAGTTCTTC. Full variable domain (rest looked up from reference TRBV2 and TRBJ2-1): EPEVTQTPSHQVTQMGQEVILRCVPISNHLYFYWYRQILGQKVEFLVSFYNNEISEKSEIFDDQFSVERPDGSNFTLKIRSTKLEDSAMYFCASRQGEVREFFGPGTRLTVL.

This clonotype was seen many times. V gene TRBV29-1 combines with J gene TRBJ2-2, with 7 bases aligning to TRBD1. There are 14 residues in the CDR3. The V segment lost 2 bases and the J segment 6 bases; nucleotides outside the gene matches: 6. Germline V lookup: CDR1 SQVTM, CDR2 ANQGSEA. CDR3 protein: CSVELRGLAGELFF. CDR3 bases: TGCAGCGTTGAATTGAGGGGGCTGGCCGGGGAGCTGTTTTTT.

This clonotype was found many times. The chain employs TRBV9 and TRBJ2-7; D perhaps matches TRBD2 (6 bases). Looked up from germline, CDR1 is SGDLS and CDR2 is YYNGEE. The V and J ends lost 2 bases and 6 bases respectively, with 12 bases between them. The CDR3 loop spans 13 amino acids. The CDR3 loop reads CASSVGLPSEQYF. The CDR3, as DNA: TGTGCCAGCAGCGTGGGACTGCCATCCGAGCAGTACTTC.

This chain connects TRBV4-1 to TRBJ1-3; D unclear. Trimming removed 2 bases at V and 0 bases at J, with 20 bases between. The CDR3 runs 19 residues. Germline V gene lookup returns CDR1 MGHRA and CDR2 YSYEKL. The CDR3 coding sequence is TGCGCCAGCAGCCAACCTAAGGGAATAGGCCCCCGCTCTGGAAACACCATATATTTT. This translates into CASSQPKGIGPRSGNTIYF.

This clonotype occurred many times. This chain links TRBV6-1 with TRBJ2-1; possibly TRBD2 for D (6 bases). V gave up 5 bases and J gave up 5 bases, with 28 bases separating them. Germline CDR1 and CDR2: MNHNS and SASEGT. This CDR3 contains 19 residues. CDR3 residues: CASSHIGGSGTPGDNEQFF. In DNA, the CDR3 is TGTGCCAGCAGTCACATAGGCGGTAGCGGTACCCCTGGGGACAATGAGCAGTTCTTC.

V is TRBV20-1 and J is TRBJ1-1; D remains ambiguous. Trimming cost V 3 bases and J 5 bases, with 13 bases left between them. The CDR3 sequence is 13 residues long. Germline loops: CDR1 DFQATT, CDR2 SNEGSKA (reference sequence). The CDR3 protein is CSARKVGWTEAFF. CDR3 in DNA: TGCAGTGCTAGGAAGGTCGGGTGGACTGAAGCTTTCTTT.

This clonotype was seen ten or more times. The rearrangement uses TRBV29-1 and TRBJ1-2; D ambiguous. Germline loops: CDR1 SQVTM, CDR2 ANQGSEA. The CDR3 has 14 residues. Trimming left V 3 bases short and J 3 bases short, with 14 bases between. The CDR3 coding sequence is TGCAGCGTTGAGGCGGATCGCGTTTACTATGGCTACACCTTC. It encodes CSVEADRVYYGYTF.

This clonotype has just a few counts. This chain's CDR3 is CASRAPSGGYTDTQYF. In nucleotides, the CDR3 is TGTGCCAGCAGGGCTCCTAGCGGGGGGTACACAGATACGCAGTATTTT. The V and J genes are TRBV9 and TRBJ2-3, with 11 bases that match TRBD2. The trim removed 5 bases at V and 2 bases at J, leaving 7 bases unmatched. The CDR3 has 16 residues. Germline-derived CDR1 and CDR2 are SGDLS and YYNGEE.

The V and J genes are TRBV19 and TRBJ1-5, with D possibly matching TRBD1 (6 bases). CDR3 length: 13 residues. Germline assignment: CDR1 LNHDA and CDR2 SQIVND (reference sequence). V shed 5 bases and J shed 2 bases, with 7 bases lying between them. CDR3 bases: TGTGCCAGTAGTCACAGGGGCAATCAGCCCCAGCATTTT. Translation: CASSHRGNQPQHF.

In the case of this clonotype: A much larger clone sits a single nucleotide away, making a read error possible. This CDR3 is missing its conserved last phenylalanine or tryptophan, likely due to a read error. The chain combines TRBV7-8 with TRBJ2-7; D is possibly TRBD1 (6 bases). V lost 4 bases and J 6 bases, leaving 19 bases between the germline ends. The CDR3 is 15 residues long. Germline V lookup: CDR1 SGHVS, CDR2 FQNEAQ. The CDR3 DNA reads TGTGCCAGCAGCTCCCTCCGGACAGCAAGCTCCGAGCAGTACCTC. It yields the protein CASSSLRTASSEQYL.

This clonotype has a count of ten or more. The chain is built from TRBV10-1 and TRBJ2-5; possibly TRBD1 or TRBD2 for D (5 bases each). The germline gives CDR1 WNHNN, CDR2 SYGVQD (reference sequence). This CDR3 has 13 amino acids. Trimming took 6 bases from V and 5 from J, leaving 13 bases between them. The CDR3 DNA sequence: TGCGCCAGCAGCGATGGGGGTCCGGAGACCCAGTACTTC. As protein: CASSDGGPETQYF.

This clonotype was found many times. The genes are TRBV15 and TRBJ1-1, with D unresolved. Deletions cut 8 bases from V and 4 bases from J, with 11 bases between. The V gene's germline CDR1 is LNHNV and CDR2 YYDKDF (reference sequence). This CDR3 comprises 12 residues. The CDR3 reads CATSGYGTEAFF. The CDR3 DNA reads TGTGCCACCTCAGGCTACGGCACTGAAGCTTTCTTT.

This clonotype has at least ten counts. The chain recombines TRBV3-1 with TRBJ2-1, with 10 bases aligning to TRBD2. This CDR3 has 17 amino acids. The ends lost 1 base at V and 7 bases at J; junction bases unmatched: 10. Germline values: CDR1 LGHDT, CDR2 YNNKEL (reference sequence). The CDR3 region is CASSQVASGSPHNEQFF. CDR3 sequence (DNA): TGTGCCAGCAGCCAAGTGGCTAGCGGGAGCCCTCATAATGAGCAGTTCTTC.

This clonotype is a singleton in its sample. One base away lies a much larger clone, so this may be a sequencing read error. DNA for the CDR3: TGTGCCAGCCGGGTAGGACCAGCGGGGATTCCCGTCTCCTACAATGAGCAGTTCTTC. This gives the protein CASRVGPAGIPVSYNEQFF. The chain uses TRBV6-1 and TRBJ2-1, with TRBD2 identical over 7 bases. The trim removed 8 bases at V and 0 bases at J, leaving 19 bases unmatched. The V gene's germline CDR1 is MNHNS and CDR2 SASEGT. This CDR3 spans 19 amino acids.

This clonotype occurred many times. The chain's CDR3 is CASSLFGFVGGEQFF. The DNA for the CDR3 is TGTGCCAGCAGCTTATTCGGCTTTGTTGGGGGTGAGCAGTTCTTC. The V gene is TRBV11-1, the J gene TRBJ2-1, with D perhaps TRBD1 or TRBD2 (5 bases each). The V end was cut by 2 bases, the J end by 9 bases, with 17 bases between. The CDR3 contains 15 residues. From germline, CDR1 is SGHAT and CDR2 FQDESV (reference sequence). The full variable domain, its missing parts supplied by reference TRBV11-1 and TRBJ2-1, is EAEVAQSPRYKITEKSQAVAFWCDPISGHATLYWYRQILGQGPELLVQFQDESVVDDSQLPKDRFSAERLKGVDSTLKIQPAELGDSAMYLCASSLFGFVGGEQFFGPGTRLTVL.

The chain carries TRBV10-2 and TRBJ2-1; no reliable D call. Trimming removed 8 bases at V and 6 bases at J, with 14 bases between. Germline CDR1 is WSHSY and CDR2 is SAAADI. This CDR3 comprises 13 residues. This CDR3 reads CASAVVGLNEQFF. Written as DNA, the CDR3 is TGCGCCAGCGCGGTGGTAGGCCTCAATGAGCAGTTCTTC.

This clonotype was counted only a few times. The gene calls are TRBV12-3 or TRBV12-4 and TRBJ2-7, with 10 bases identical to TRBD2. The CDR3 runs to 15 residues. V was clipped by 2 bases and J by 2 bases; unmatched bases: 3. The CDR3 loop is CASSLFLAGAYEQYF. CDR3 sequence (DNA): TGTGCCAGCAGTTTATTCCTAGCGGGAGCCTACGAGCAGTACTTC.

Only a few counts were recorded for this clonotype. DNA for the CDR3: TGTGCCACCAGTGACCCGACAGGGATCGAGCAGTACTTC. It is translated as CATSDPTGIEQYF. The V and J genes are TRBV24-1 and TRBJ2-7; 7 bases are a match to TRBD1. This CDR3 spans 13 amino acids. Germline V gene sequence: CDR1 KGHDR, CDR2 SFDVKD. With V trimmed by 4 bases and J by 6 bases, 5 bases remained unmatched.

This clonotype was counted ten times or more. This chain joins TRBV2 and TRBJ2-3, with 11 bases that match TRBD2. After removal of 4 bases from V and 0 bases from J, the junction contained 3 bases not matched to a gene. CDR1 is SNHLY and CDR2 is FYNNEI in the germline V gene. The CDR3 is 16 residues long. CDR3 nucleotides: TGTGCCAGCAGTGCTATAGCGGGGGGGAGCACAGATACGCAGTATTTT. Amino acid sequence: CASSAIAGGSTDTQYF.

Concerning this clonotype itself: This may arise from a read error, as a much more abundant clone is one base away. The V gene is TRBV27, the J gene TRBJ2-3, with 9 positions matching TRBD2. The J call may be in error: the DNA end matches TRBJ2-7 better. Germline CDR1 reads MNHEY; CDR2 reads SMNVEV (reference sequence). The CDR3 has 17 residues. The CDR3 DNA is TGTGCCAGCAGTTTACGGCCCTCAGCGGGAGGTTATCACGAGCAGTACTTC. Protein sequence: CASSLRPSAGGYHEQYF.

V gene TRBV15 combines with J gene TRBJ2-2; 8 nucleotides agree with TRBD2. The V and J ends lost 2 bases and 2 bases, in that order; junction bases with no gene match: 10. Germline V gene sequence: CDR1 LNHNV, CDR2 YYDKDF (reference sequence). The CDR3 consists of 18 residues. The CDR3 is CATSRRRGGGPNTGELFF. The CDR3 DNA is TGTGCCACCAGCAGACGCCGGGGCGGGGGGCCTAACACCGGGGAGCTGTTTTTT.

This clonotype was detected ten times or more. The chain employs TRBV18 and TRBJ2-7; 8 bases align to TRBD1. The CDR3 consists of 14 residues. V lost 5 bases and J lost 5; bases outside the gene matches: 8. Germline V gene lookup returns CDR1 KGHSH and CDR2 LQKENI. The CDR3 DNA reads as TGTGCCAGCTCAGGGGCGGACAGGGCCCACGAGCAGTACTTC. This sequence encodes CASSGADRAHEQYF.

This clonotype was detected ten times or more. The chain couples TRBV11-1 to TRBJ2-1, with 8 bases identical to TRBD1. V dropped 5 bases and J dropped 5; count of bases not matched to a gene: 11. Germline assignment: CDR1 SGHAT and CDR2 FQDESV (reference sequence). The CDR3 length is 16 residues. CDR3 coding DNA: TGTGCCAGCAGCGAATTCCGGGACAGGACCCACAATGAGCAGTTCTTC. It is translated as CASSEFRDRTHNEQFF.

This clonotype has at least ten counts. V gene TRBV7-9 combines with J gene TRBJ1-2; D remains ambiguous. The CDR3 has 15 amino acids. V lost 3 bases to trimming and J lost 6 bases, with 17 bases between them. In germline, CDR1 is SEHNR, CDR2 FQNEAQ (reference sequence). CDR3 protein: CASSFLNDRADGYTF. The CDR3 DNA is TGTGCCAGCAGCTTCCTTAATGACCGGGCTGATGGCTACACCTTC.

A few counts support this clonotype. The gene calls are TRBV28 and TRBJ2-7; TRBD1 matches 9 bases. Unmatched junction bases numbered 9, after V lost 2 bases and J lost 7 bases. CDR1 is MDHEN, CDR2 SYDVKM, per germline. This CDR3 spans 15 amino acids. CDR3 residues: CASSLIPGQGREQYF. As DNA, the CDR3 is TGTGCCAGCAGTTTAATACCTGGACAGGGGAGGGAGCAGTACTTC.

This clonotype occurred many times. The V gene is TRBV20-1, the J gene TRBJ1-5, with a tentative D call TRBD1 (5 bases). Germline CDR1 reads DFQATT; CDR2 reads SNEGSKA (reference sequence). V was clipped by 3 bases and J by 6 bases, with 12 bases between them. The CDR3 runs 13 residues. The CDR3 here is CSASPQGSQPQHF. The CDR3, as DNA: TGCAGTGCTAGTCCCCAGGGAAGTCAGCCCCAGCATTTT.

This clonotype was detected ten times or more. This rearrangement joins TRBV6-5 to TRBJ1-1; D gene ambiguous. With 2 bases removed from V and 11 bases from J, the gap between germline ends came to 9 bases. CDR1 and CDR2 (germline): MNHEY, SVGAGI. This CDR3 is built from 11 residues. For the CDR3, the DNA is TGTGCCAGCAGTTACGGCCCCCGGGCTTTCTTT. This sequence encodes CASSYGPRAFF.